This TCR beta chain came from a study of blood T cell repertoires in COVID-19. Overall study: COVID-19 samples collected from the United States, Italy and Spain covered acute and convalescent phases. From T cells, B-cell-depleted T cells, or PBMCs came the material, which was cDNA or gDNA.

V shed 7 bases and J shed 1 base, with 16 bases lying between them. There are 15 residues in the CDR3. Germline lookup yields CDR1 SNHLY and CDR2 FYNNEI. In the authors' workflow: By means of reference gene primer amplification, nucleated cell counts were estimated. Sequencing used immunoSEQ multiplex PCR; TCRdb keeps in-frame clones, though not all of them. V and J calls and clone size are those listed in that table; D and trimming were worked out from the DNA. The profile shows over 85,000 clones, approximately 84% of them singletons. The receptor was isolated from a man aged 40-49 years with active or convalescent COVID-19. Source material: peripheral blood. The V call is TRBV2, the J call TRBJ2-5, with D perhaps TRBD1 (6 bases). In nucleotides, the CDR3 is TGTGCCAGCACTCCGAGGGGGTTTGGCCAAGAGACCCAGTACTTC. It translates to CASTPRGFGQETQYF.